Below are 19 T cell receptor beta chains sequenced from a single sample in a study of response to subunit inactivated influenza vaccine (dated by TCRdb to the late 2010s). Receptor libraries were prepared by RT-PCR. Sequenced on an Illumina HiSeq 2500. TCRdb applied fastp at Q25 and MiXCR to the public reads, then kept only in-frame beta chains. Identical CDR3 protein sequences are pooled into one entry, listed with their most common genes and DNA. A total of about 180,000 distinct CDR3 sequences appear in this sample, about 10% of them only once. The top ten constitute 9.5% to 13% of the sample. This material consisted of non-naive T cells sorted from PBMCs, taken on the day of vaccination. Reading the label with the study, this specimen's cell subset or site is: memory T cell fraction. These receptor sequences come from a man in his fifties or sixties who received an inactivated influenza vaccine. Donor details come from another sample of the same person, matched by shared clones.

The rearrangement uses TRBV7-2 and TRBJ2-7; D uncertain. Germline lookup yields CDR1 SGHTA and CDR2 FQGNSA. Trimming took 2 bases from V and 6 from J, leaving 20 bases between them. The CDR3 is 16 amino acids. This CDR3 reads CASSLSSVRVEGEQYF. The CDR3 bases are TGTGCCAGCAGCTTAAGTTCCGTCCGGGTGGAAGGCGAGCAGTACTTC.

Many counts were recorded for this clonotype. The genes are TRBV10-2 and TRBJ2-2; a weak D match, TRBD1 (6 bases). Germline loops: CDR1 WSHSY, CDR2 SAAADI. Trimming pared 6 bases from V and 4 bases from J, leaving 15 bases between. CDR3 length: 15 residues. The CDR3 loop is CASRATGSITGELFF. CDR3 in DNA: TGCGCCAGCAGGGCGACAGGTTCTATCACCGGGGAGCTGTTTTTT.

This clonotype occurred a few times. V is TRBV20-1 and J is TRBJ2-5, with a tentative D call TRBD1 (6 bases). Between the trimmed V and J ends, which lost 4 bases and 5 bases, there was a span of 11 bases. The CDR3 sequence is 12 residues long. Germline V gene data show CDR1 as DFQATT and CDR2 as SNEGSKA (reference sequence). CDR3 protein: CSAIGGGETQYF. The CDR3 region has the DNA TGCAGTGCTATTGGGGGCGGGGAGACCCAGTACTTC.

The chain combines TRBV25-1 with TRBJ2-3; tentatively, D is TRBD2 (5 bases). Per the germline V gene, CDR1 is MGHDK and CDR2 is SYGVNS. The ends were cut back, 0 bases at V and 2 bases at J, with 12 bases in the middle. The CDR3 totals 16 residues. The CDR3 protein is CASSEYLAGPTDTQYF. In DNA form, the CDR3 reads TGTGCCAGCAGTGAATATCTCGCGGGTCCCACAGATACGCAGTATTTT.

There are many counts of this clonotype. The rearrangement joins TRBV3-1 to TRBJ2-3; D gene ambiguous. V shed 1 base and J shed 4 bases, with 6 bases lying between them. The germline CDR1 and CDR2 sequences are LGHDT and YNNKEL (reference sequence). There are 13 residues in the CDR3. CDR3 DNA sequence: TGTGCCAGCAGCCAAGGTGGCGCAGATACGCAGTATTTT. It yields the protein CASSQGGADTQYF.

This clonotype has ten or more counts. V and J are TRBV5-1 and TRBJ2-1; 13 bases line up with TRBD2. The V gene's germline CDR1 is SGHRS and CDR2 YFSETQ. Trimming cost V 3 bases and J 0 bases; bases outside gene matches: 9. This CDR3 has 19 amino acids. In nucleotides, the CDR3 is TGCGCCAGCAGCTCGGTTGGGACTAGCGGGAAGAGCTCCTACAATGAGCAGTTCTTC. Residues: CASSSVGTSGKSSYNEQFF.

The CDR3 region is CAIRDDIAGKSDEQYF. The DNA of the CDR3 is TGTGCCATCAGAGACGATATAGCGGGAAAGTCGGACGAGCAGTACTTC. The V and J genes are TRBV10-3 and TRBJ2-7; 8 bases map to TRBD2. This CDR3 region has 16 residues. V lost 6 bases to trimming and J lost 5 bases; unmatched junction nucleotides: 15. Per germline, CDR1 ENHRY and CDR2 SYGVKD.

There are many counts of this clonotype. The V gene is TRBV7-8, the J gene TRBJ2-5; 8 nucleotides match TRBD2. Germline trimming cut 5 bases from V and 3 bases from J; bases unmatched to any gene: 11. The CDR3 consists of 16 residues. Germline V gives CDR1 SGHVS, CDR2 FQNEAQ. The CDR3 DNA sequence: TGTGCCAGCAGCAAACGGGTTAGCGGGGCAAAAGAGACCCAGTACTTC. As protein: CASSKRVSGAKETQYF.

This clonotype was detected many times. The V and J genes are TRBV7-9 and TRBJ1-1; possibly TRBD1 for D (6 bases). V lost 0 bases and J 4 bases, leaving 12 bases between the germline ends. CDR3 length: 15 residues. CDR1 and CDR2 (germline): SEHNR, FQNEAQ (reference sequence). CDR3 loop: CASSLAGGGSTEAFF. The CDR3 DNA sequence: TGTGCCAGCAGCTTAGCAGGGGGAGGGTCCACTGAAGCTTTCTTT.

In its sample, this clonotype was seen many times. The J gene is TRBJ2-7, the V gene TRBV2, with D maybe TRBD1 (6 bases). The germline V gene encodes CDR1 SNHLY and CDR2 FYNNEI. V gave up 7 bases and J gave up 4 bases, with 20 bases separating them. The CDR3 is 15 amino acids. CDR3 region: CASKVDGSQGYEQYF. The CDR3 coding sequence is TGTGCCAGCAAGGTGGACGGGTCCCAGGGGTACGAGCAGTACTTC.

This clonotype appeared a few times. The rearrangement links TRBV27 to TRBJ1-5, with unresolved D. Germline loops: CDR1 MNHEY, CDR2 SMNVEV (reference sequence). This CDR3 contains 13 residues. V dropped 3 bases and J dropped 4 bases, with 7 bases sitting between them. CDR3 region: CASSFYRNQPQHF. Here the CDR3 DNA reads TGTGCCAGCAGTTTCTACAGAAATCAGCCCCAGCATTTT.

This clonotype was detected a few times. The chain uses TRBV7-9 and TRBJ2-1, with TRBD1 matching 10 bases. This CDR3 has 16 amino acids. Unmatched junction bases numbered 5, after V lost 5 bases and J lost 1 base. Germline CDR1 is SEHNR and CDR2 is FQNEAQ (reference sequence). The CDR3 loop is CASSPDRGFSYNEQFF. Here the CDR3 DNA reads TGTGCCAGCAGCCCGGACAGGGGGTTTTCCTACAATGAGCAGTTCTTC.

This clonotype was detected many times. This sequence joins TRBV15 and TRBJ2-2; TRBD1 aligns across 9 bases. CDR1 and CDR2 (germline): LNHNV, YYDKDF (reference sequence). This CDR3 is 17 amino acids long. Losses at the gene ends were 3 bases for V and 7 bases for J; bases not matched to a gene: 12. CDR3 loop: CATSSYTGGYVDGELFF. The CDR3 bases are TGTGCCACCAGCAGTTACACAGGGGGCTACGTAGACGGGGAGCTGTTTTTT.

Written as DNA, the CDR3 is TGTGCCAGCAGCCAAGAGAGCTACGAGCAGTACTTC. Protein sequence: CASSQESYEQYF. The rearrangement joins TRBV3-1 to TRBJ2-7; D not resolved. V lost 0 bases to trimming and J lost 3 bases, with 3 bases between them. This CDR3 region has 12 residues. Germline values: CDR1 LGHDT, CDR2 YNNKEL (reference sequence).

The J gene is TRBJ2-3, the V gene TRBV5-6, with D perhaps matching TRBD2 (6 bases). This CDR3 has 16 amino acids. The germline gives CDR1 SGHDT, CDR2 YYEEEE. V gave up 0 bases and J gave up 4 bases, with 15 bases separating them. CDR3 amino acids: CASSLGRLVLSDTQYF. CDR3 nucleotides: TGTGCCAGCAGCTTGGGCAGACTAGTTTTGTCAGATACGCAGTATTTT.

This clonotype has a handful of counts. The CDR3, as DNA: TGTGCCAGCAGTTCAGACAGCTTGAACACTGAAGCTTTCTTT. Translation: CASSSDSLNTEAFF. The V and J genes are TRBV6-2 or TRBV6-3 and TRBJ1-1, with D possibly being TRBD1 (5 bases). The CDR3 is made up of 14 amino acids. The V and J ends lost 4 bases and 0 bases respectively, with 9 bases between them. Germline V gene data show CDR1 as MNHEY and CDR2 as SVGEGT.

This clonotype was seen a few times. The chain couples TRBV20-1 to TRBJ2-5, with 10 positions matching TRBD2. The trim removed 6 bases at V and 1 base at J, leaving 5 bases unmatched. CDR3 length: 14 amino acids. CDR1 and CDR2 (germline): DFQATT, SNEGSKA (reference sequence). CDR3 protein: CSAPAGGRQETQYF. The CDR3 DNA sequence: TGCAGTGCCCCAGCGGGGGGGCGCCAAGAGACCCAGTACTTC.

CDR3 bases: TGCAGTGCGATACGCCTCCGGGACTCGCAAGAGACCCAGTACTTC. Protein sequence: CSAIRLRDSQETQYF. The J gene is TRBJ2-5, the V gene TRBV20-1; perhaps TRBD2 as D (6 bases). Per germline, CDR1 DFQATT and CDR2 SNEGSKA (reference sequence). With 6 bases removed from V and 2 bases from J, the gap between germline ends came to 19 bases. There are 15 residues in the CDR3.

In its sample, this clonotype was seen many times. The gene calls are TRBV29-1 and TRBJ2-1; perhaps TRBD2 as D (5 bases). Trimming cost V 5 bases and J 0 bases, with 14 bases left between them. This CDR3 is built from 15 residues. Germline loops: CDR1 SQVTM, CDR2 ANQGSEA. The CDR3 bases are TGCAGCGTTACTAGATTATCGAGCTCCTACAATGAGCAGTTCTTC. Protein: CSVTRLSSSYNEQFF.